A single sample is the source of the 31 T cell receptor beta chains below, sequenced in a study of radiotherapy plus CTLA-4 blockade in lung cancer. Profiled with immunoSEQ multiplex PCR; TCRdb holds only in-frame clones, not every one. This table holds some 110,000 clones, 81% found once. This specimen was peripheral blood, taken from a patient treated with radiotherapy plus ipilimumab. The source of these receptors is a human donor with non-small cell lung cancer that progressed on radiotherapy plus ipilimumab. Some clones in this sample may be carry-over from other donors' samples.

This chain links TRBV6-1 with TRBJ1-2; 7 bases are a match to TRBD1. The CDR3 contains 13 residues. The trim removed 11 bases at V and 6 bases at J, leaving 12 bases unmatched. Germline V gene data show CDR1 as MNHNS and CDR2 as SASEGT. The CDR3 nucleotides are TGTGCCTCTGACTGGGGGCAGGGGGATGGCTACACCTTC. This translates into CASDWGQGDGYTF.

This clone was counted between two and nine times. CDR3 residues: CASSFGQGAGYEQYF. The CDR3 DNA reads as TGTGCCAGCAGCTTTGGGCAGGGGGCAGGGTACGAGCAGTACTTC. The chain uses TRBV5-4 and TRBJ2-7, with 8 nucleotides matching TRBD1. V gave up 2 bases and J gave up 4 bases; unmatched junction bases: 8. CDR1 and CDR2 (germline): SGHNT, YYREEE (reference sequence). The length of the CDR3 is 15 residues.

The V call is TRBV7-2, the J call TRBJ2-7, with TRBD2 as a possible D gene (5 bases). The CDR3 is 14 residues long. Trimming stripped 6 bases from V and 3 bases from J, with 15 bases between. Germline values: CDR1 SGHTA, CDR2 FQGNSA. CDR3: CASRLSGVNYEQYF. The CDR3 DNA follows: TGTGCCAGCAGACTCTCCGGGGTAAACTACGAGCAGTACTTC. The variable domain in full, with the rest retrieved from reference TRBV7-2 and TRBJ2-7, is GAGVSQSPSNKVTEKGKDVELRCDPISGHTALYWYRQSLGQGLEFLIYFQGNSAPDKSGLPSDRFSAERTGGSVSTLTIQRTQQEDSAVYLCASRLSGVNYEQYFGPGTRLTVT.

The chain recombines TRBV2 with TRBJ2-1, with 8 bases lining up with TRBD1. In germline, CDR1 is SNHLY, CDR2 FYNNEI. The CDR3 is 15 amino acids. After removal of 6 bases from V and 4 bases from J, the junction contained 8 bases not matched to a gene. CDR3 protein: CASRGDRIGYNEQFF. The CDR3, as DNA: TGTGCCAGCAGGGGGGACAGGATTGGTTACAATGAGCAGTTCTTC.

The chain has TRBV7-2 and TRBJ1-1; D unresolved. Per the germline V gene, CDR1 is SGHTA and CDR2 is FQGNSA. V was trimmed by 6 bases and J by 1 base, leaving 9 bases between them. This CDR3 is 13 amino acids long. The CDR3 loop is CASRMSANTEAFF. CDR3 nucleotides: TGTGCCAGCAGGATGAGTGCGAACACTGAAGCTTTCTTT.

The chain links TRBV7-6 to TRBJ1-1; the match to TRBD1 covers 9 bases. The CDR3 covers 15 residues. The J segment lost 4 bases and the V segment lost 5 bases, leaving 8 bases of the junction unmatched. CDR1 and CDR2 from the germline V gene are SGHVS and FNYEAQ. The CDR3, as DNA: TGTGCCAGCAGCCCTACCGGGACAGGGCTCACTGAAGCTTTCTTT. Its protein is CASSPTGTGLTEAFF. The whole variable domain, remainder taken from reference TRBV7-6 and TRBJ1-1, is GAGVSQSPRYKVTKRGQDVALRCDPISGHVSLYWYRQALGQGPEFLTYFNYEAQQDKSGLPNDRFSAERPEGSISTLTIQRTEQRDSAMYRCASSPTGTGLTEAFFGQGTRLTVV.

The CDR3 protein is CASSDRQGYTEAFF. CDR3 coding DNA: TGTGCCAGCAGTGATAGACAGGGGTACACTGAAGCTTTCTTT. V usage is TRBV25-1 and J usage is TRBJ1-1; 8 nucleotides align to TRBD1. The length of the CDR3 is 14 residues. Germline CDR1 and CDR2: MGHDK and SYGVNS. V lost 3 bases, J lost 3 bases, and 3 bases stayed unmatched.

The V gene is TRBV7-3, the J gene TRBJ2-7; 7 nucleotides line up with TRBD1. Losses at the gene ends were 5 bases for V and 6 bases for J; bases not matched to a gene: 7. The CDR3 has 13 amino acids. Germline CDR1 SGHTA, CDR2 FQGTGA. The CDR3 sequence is CASSPQGRAEQYF. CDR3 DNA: TGTGCCAGCAGCCCACAGGGGCGCGCCGAGCAGTACTTC.

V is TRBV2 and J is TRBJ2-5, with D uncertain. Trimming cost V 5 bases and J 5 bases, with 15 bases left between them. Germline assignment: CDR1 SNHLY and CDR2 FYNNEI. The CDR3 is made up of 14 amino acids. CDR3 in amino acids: CASSPQTSYETQYF. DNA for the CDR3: TGTGCCAGCAGTCCCCAGACGTCCTATGAGACCCAGTACTTC.

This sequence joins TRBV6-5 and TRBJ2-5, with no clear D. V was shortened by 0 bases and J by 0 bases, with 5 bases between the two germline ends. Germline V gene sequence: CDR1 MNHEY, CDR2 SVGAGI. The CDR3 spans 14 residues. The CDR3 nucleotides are TGTGCCAGCAGTTACTCGATTTACCAAGAGACCCAGTACTTC. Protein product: CASSYSIYQETQYF.

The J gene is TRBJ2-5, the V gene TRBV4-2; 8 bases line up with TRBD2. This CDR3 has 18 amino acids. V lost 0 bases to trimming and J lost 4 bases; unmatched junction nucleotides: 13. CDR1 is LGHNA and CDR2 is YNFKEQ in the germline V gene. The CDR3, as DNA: TGTGCCAGCAGCCAAGATATCTGGCGGGGGGAGTCCGGAGAGACCCAGTACTTC. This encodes CASSQDIWRGESGETQYF.

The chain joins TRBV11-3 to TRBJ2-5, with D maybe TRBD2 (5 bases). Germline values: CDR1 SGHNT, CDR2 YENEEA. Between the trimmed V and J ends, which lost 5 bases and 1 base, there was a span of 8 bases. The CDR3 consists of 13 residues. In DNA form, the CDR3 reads TGTGCCAGCAGCCCGGGGAGCCAAGAGACCCAGTACTTC. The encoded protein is CASSPGSQETQYF.

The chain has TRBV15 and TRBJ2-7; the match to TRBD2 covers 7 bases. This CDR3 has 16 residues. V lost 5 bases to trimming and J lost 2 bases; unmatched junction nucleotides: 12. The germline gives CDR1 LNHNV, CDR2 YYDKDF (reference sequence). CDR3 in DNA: TGTGCCACCAGCCGATCAGTTTTTCTAGCGGCCTACGAGCAGTACTTC. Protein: CATSRSVFLAAYEQYF.

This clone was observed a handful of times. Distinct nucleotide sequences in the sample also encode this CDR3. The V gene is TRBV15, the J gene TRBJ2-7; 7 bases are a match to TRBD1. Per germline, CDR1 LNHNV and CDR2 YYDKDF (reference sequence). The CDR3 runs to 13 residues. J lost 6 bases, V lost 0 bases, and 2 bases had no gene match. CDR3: CATSRDRQGEQYF. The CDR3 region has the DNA TGTGCCACCAGCAGAGATCGACAGGGCGAGCAGTACTTC.

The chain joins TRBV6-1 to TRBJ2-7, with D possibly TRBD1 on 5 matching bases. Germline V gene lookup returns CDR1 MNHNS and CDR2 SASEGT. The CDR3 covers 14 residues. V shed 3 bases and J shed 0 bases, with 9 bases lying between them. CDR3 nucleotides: TGTGCCAGCAGTGACAGGGATACCTCCTACGAGCAGTACTTC. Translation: CASSDRDTSYEQYF.

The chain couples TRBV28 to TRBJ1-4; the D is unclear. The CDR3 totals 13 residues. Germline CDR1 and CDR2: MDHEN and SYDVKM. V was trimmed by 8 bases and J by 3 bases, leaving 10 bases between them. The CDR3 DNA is TGTGCCAGCGGGCTAGGGCCTAATGAAAAACTGTTTTTT. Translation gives CASGLGPNEKLFF.

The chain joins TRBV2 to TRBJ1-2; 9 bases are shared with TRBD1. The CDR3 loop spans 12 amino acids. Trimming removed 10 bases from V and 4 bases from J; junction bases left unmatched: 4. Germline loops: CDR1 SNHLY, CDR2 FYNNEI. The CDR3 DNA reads TGTGCCAATGGACAGGGGATCTATGGCTACACCTTC. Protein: CANGQGIYGYTF.

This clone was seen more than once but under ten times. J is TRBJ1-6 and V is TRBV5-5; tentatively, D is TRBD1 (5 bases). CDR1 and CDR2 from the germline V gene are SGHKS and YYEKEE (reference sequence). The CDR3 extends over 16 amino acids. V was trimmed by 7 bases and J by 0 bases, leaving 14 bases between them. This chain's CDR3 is CASAEGESSYNSPLHF. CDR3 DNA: TGTGCCAGCGCCGAAGGGGAGAGCTCCTATAATTCACCCCTCCACTTT.

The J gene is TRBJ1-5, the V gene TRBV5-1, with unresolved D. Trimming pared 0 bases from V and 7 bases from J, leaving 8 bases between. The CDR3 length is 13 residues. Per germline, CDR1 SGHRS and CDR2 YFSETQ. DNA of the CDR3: TGCGCCAGCAGCTTGGAAGTTGAACAGCCCCAGCATTTT. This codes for CASSLEVEQPQHF.

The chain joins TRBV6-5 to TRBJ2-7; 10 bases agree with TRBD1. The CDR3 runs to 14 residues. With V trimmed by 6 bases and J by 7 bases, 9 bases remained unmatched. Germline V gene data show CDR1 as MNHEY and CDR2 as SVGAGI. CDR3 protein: CASRATGGIWEQYF. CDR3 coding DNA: TGTGCCAGCAGAGCGACAGGGGGCATATGGGAGCAGTACTTC.

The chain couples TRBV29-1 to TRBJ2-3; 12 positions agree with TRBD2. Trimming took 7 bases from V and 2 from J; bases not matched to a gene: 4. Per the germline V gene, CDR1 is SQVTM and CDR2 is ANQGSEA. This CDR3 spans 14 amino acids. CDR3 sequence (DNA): TGCAGCGGCGGACTAGCGGGGTTCACAGATACGCAGTATTTT. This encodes CSGGLAGFTDTQYF.

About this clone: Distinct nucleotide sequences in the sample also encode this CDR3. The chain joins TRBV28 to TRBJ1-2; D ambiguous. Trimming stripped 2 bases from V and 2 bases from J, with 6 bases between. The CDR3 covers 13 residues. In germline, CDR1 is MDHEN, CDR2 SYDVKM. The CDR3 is CASSLAGNYGYTF. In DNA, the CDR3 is TGTGCCAGCAGTTTAGCGGGGAACTATGGCTACACCTTC.

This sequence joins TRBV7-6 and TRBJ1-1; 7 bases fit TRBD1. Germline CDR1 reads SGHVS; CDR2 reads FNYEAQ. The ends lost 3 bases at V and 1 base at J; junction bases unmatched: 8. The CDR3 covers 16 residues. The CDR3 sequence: CASSFGLQGSNTEAFF. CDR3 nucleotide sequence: TGTGCCAGCAGCTTCGGGTTACAGGGGTCGAACACTGAAGCTTTCTTT.

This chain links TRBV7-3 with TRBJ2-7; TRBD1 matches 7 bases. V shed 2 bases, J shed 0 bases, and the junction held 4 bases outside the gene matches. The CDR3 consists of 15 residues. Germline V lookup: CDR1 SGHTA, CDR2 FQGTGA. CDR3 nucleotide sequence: TGTGCCAGCAGCTTATCAGGGGGAAACTCCTACGAGCAGTACTTC. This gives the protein CASSLSGGNSYEQYF.

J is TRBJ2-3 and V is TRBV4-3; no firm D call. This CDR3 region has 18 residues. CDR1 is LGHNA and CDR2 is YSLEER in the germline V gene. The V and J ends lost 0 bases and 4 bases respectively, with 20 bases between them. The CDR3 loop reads CASSQERNSWPYADTQYF. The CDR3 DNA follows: TGCGCCAGCAGCCAAGAAAGGAACAGTTGGCCCTATGCAGATACGCAGTATTTT.

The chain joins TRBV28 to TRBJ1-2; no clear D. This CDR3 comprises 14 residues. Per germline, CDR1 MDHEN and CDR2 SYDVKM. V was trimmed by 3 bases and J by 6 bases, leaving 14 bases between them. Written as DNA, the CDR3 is TGTGCCAGCAGTTTTTCGCCCCGACGGGATGGCTACACCTTC. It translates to CASSFSPRRDGYTF.

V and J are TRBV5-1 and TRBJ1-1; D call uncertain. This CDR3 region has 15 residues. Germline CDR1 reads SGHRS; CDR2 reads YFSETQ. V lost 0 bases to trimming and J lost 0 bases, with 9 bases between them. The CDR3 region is CASSLDYGMNTEAFF. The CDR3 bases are TGCGCCAGCAGCTTGGATTACGGTATGAACACTGAAGCTTTCTTT.

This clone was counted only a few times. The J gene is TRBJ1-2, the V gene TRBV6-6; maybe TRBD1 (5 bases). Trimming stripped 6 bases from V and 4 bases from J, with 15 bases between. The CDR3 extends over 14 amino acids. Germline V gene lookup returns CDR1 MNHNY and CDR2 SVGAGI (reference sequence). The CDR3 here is CASRLNTGPYGYTF. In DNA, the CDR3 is TGTGCCAGCAGATTAAACACAGGTCCCTATGGCTACACCTTC.

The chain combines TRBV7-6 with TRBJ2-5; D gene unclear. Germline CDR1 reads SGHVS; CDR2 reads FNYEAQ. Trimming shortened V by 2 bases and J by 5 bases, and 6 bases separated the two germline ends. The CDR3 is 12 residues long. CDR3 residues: CASSLQVETQYF. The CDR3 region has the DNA TGTGCCAGCAGCTTACAGGTTGAGACCCAGTACTTC.

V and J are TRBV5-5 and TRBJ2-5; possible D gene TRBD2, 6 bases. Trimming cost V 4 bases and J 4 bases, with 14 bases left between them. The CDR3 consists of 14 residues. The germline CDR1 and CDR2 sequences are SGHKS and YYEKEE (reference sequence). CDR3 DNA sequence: TGTGCCAGCAGCGCACCGGGACTGGGAGAGACCCAGTACTTC. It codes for CASSAPGLGETQYF.

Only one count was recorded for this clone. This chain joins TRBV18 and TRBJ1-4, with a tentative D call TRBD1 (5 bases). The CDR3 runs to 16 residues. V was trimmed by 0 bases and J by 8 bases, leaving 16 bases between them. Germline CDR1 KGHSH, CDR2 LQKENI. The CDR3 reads CASSPPRGSPGEKLFF. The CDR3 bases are TGTGCCAGCTCACCACCGAGGGGCAGCCCGGGGGAAAAACTGTTTTTT.